One and the same sample provided the 18 T cell receptor beta chains below, sequenced in a study of human T cells and chemical hapten exposure. TCRdb analysed the RACE reads with MiXCR anew, one entry per CDR3 protein. The sample carries around 300,000 distinct CDR3 sequences, 7.5% to 8% recorded once. Time point described: pre-sensitization, week 0. Indicated treatment: therapeutic diphenylcyclopropenone sensitization with weekly scalp DPC. This specimen consisted of whole blood, obtained in connection with sensitization to the hapten diphenylcyclopropenone (DPC). These receptor sequences come from a man aged 18-30 years with alopecia areata. Some clones in this sample may be carry-over from other donors' samples.

The rearrangement uses TRBV28 and TRBJ2-7; D gene ambiguous. The germline V and J ends were trimmed by 6 bases and 4 bases, with 16 bases remaining between them. Germline assignment: CDR1 MDHEN and CDR2 SYDVKM. The CDR3 consists of 14 residues. The CDR3 DNA reads TGTGCCAGCAGCTCCCCCCGGCTCCCTTACGAGCAGTACTTC. Translation: CASSSPRLPYEQYF. The complete variable domain, with remaining parts taken from reference TRBV28 and TRBJ2-7, reads DVKVTQSSRYLVKRTGEKVFLECVQDMDHENMFWYRQDPGLGLRLIYFSYDVKMKEKGDIPEGYSVSREKKERFSLILESASTNQTSMYLCASSSPRLPYEQYFGPGTRLTVT.

J is TRBJ1-2 and V is TRBV20-1; no clear D gene. The CDR3 covers 12 residues. Trimming shortened V by 6 bases and J by 3 bases, and 11 bases separated the two germline ends. Looked up from germline, CDR1 is DFQATT and CDR2 is SNEGSKA (reference sequence). The CDR3, as DNA: TGCAGTGCCAAGACACCGGACTATGGCTACACCTTC. As protein: CSAKTPDYGYTF.

In its sample, this clonotype was seen a few times. The CDR3 nucleotides are TGTGCCAGCAACCCGACAGGGGGCCTGGAGGGCTACACCTTC. This encodes CASNPTGGLEGYTF. This rearrangement joins TRBV12-3 or TRBV12-4 to TRBJ1-2, with 10 bases lining up with TRBD1. The V gene end was trimmed by 7 bases and the J gene end by 8 bases; junction bases not matched to a gene: 10. The CDR3 sequence is 14 residues long.

This clonotype occurred many times. The chain employs TRBV7-6 and TRBJ2-7; D is ambiguous. V was pared by 5 bases and J by 5 bases, with 13 bases between. The germline gives CDR1 SGHVS, CDR2 FNYEAQ. This CDR3 is 13 amino acids long. CDR3 amino acids: CASSRVLGDEQYV. CDR3 in DNA: TGTGCCAGCAGCAGAGTATTAGGAGACGAGCAGTACGTC.

The rearrangement uses TRBV6-5 and TRBJ2-3; no clear D. Between the trimmed V and J ends, which lost 6 bases and 4 bases, there was a span of 11 bases. Germline-derived CDR1 and CDR2 are MNHEY and SVGAGI. The CDR3 consists of 13 residues. This CDR3 reads CASRKEVADTQYF. The CDR3 DNA sequence: TGTGCCAGCAGGAAAGAGGTTGCAGATACGCAGTATTTT.

The chain carries TRBV12-3 or TRBV12-4 and TRBJ2-2; TRBD2 matches at 7 bases. The CDR3 is 17 amino acids. The V and J ends lost 7 bases and 5 bases, in that order; junction bases with no gene match: 16. The CDR3 loop is CASTSWVWGGYTGELFF. The CDR3 DNA reads as TGTGCCAGCACCTCCTGGGTCTGGGGGGGATATACCGGGGAGCTGTTTTTT.

The V and J genes are TRBV10-2 and TRBJ2-1, with TRBD1 matching 10 bases. The V gene's germline CDR1 is WSHSY and CDR2 SAAADI. This CDR3 region has 16 residues. J was trimmed by 7 bases and V by 7 bases; bases with no gene match: 13. CDR3 loop: CASNRAGTGVINEQFF. The CDR3 DNA reads as TGCGCCAGCAATAGGGCCGGGACAGGGGTTATAAATGAGCAGTTCTTC.

V is TRBV7-2 and J is TRBJ2-3, with D perhaps matching TRBD1 (6 bases). The CDR3 spans 17 residues. V shed 3 bases and J shed 2 bases, with 18 bases lying between them. CDR1 and CDR2 from the germline V gene are SGHTA and FQGNSA. CDR3: CASSFRRRRGYTDTQYF. The DNA of the CDR3 is TGTGCCAGCAGCTTTCGTCGGCGAAGGGGGTACACAGATACGCAGTATTTT.

The V call is TRBV7-2, the J call TRBJ2-1; TRBD2 aligns across 10 bases. Germline values: CDR1 SGHTA, CDR2 FQGNSA. The CDR3 has 16 amino acids. V dropped 1 base and J dropped 8; count of bases not matched to a gene: 8. CDR3 nucleotide sequence: TGTGCCAGCAGCTTAGTTTCGAGCGGGGGGGCATATGAGCAGTTCTTC. This gives the protein CASSLVSSGGAYEQFF.

This clonotype has more than one count but fewer than ten. J is TRBJ1-5 and V is TRBV6-1, with D perhaps matching TRBD1 (6 bases). With 5 bases removed from V and 0 bases from J, the gap between germline ends came to 20 bases. CDR1 and CDR2 (germline): MNHNS, SASEGT. CDR3 length equals 18 residues. CDR3 in amino acids: CASSSQPYRDYSNQPQHF. DNA for the CDR3: TGTGCCAGCAGTTCCCAACCTTACAGGGATTATAGCAATCAGCCCCAGCATTTT.

This clonotype showed up many times. The V and J genes are TRBV5-5 and TRBJ2-4; possible D gene TRBD2, 6 bases. CDR3 size: 14 residues. Germline-derived CDR1 and CDR2 are SGHKS and YYEKEE (reference sequence). Trimming stripped 0 bases from V and 9 bases from J, with 13 bases between. The CDR3 sequence is CASSLVILGGIQYF. CDR3 DNA: TGTGCCAGCAGCTTGGTAATATTGGGGGGCATTCAGTACTTC.

The V call is TRBV7-2, the J call TRBJ1-3, with a possible D match to TRBD1 (6 bases). CDR3 length equals 16 residues. Trimming took off 1 base at V and 2 bases at J, with 12 bases between the two ends. The germline V gene encodes CDR1 SGHTA and CDR2 FQGNSA. CDR3 amino acids: CASSLVPGAAGNTIYF. The CDR3 DNA sequence: TGTGCCAGCAGCTTAGTCCCGGGGGCAGCTGGAAACACCATATATTTT.

The rearrangement links TRBV12-3 or TRBV12-4 to TRBJ2-1, with D perhaps TRBD1 (6 bases). There are 15 residues in the CDR3. The V and J ends lost 5 bases and 7 bases respectively, with 18 bases between them. CDR3 protein: CASSPGTSLKNEQFF. CDR3 bases: TGTGCCAGCAGTCCCGGGACATCTCTTAAGAATGAGCAGTTCTTC.

The rearrangement joins TRBV29-1 to TRBJ2-3; maybe TRBD2 (5 bases). CDR3 length equals 17 residues. Germline CDR1 reads SQVTM; CDR2 reads ANQGSEA. Trimming removed 2 bases from V and 0 bases from J, with 18 bases in between. The DNA for the CDR3 is TGCAGCGTTGAATACCTCCGGGGATCTCCTAGCACAGATACGCAGTATTTT. It yields the protein CSVEYLRGSPSTDTQYF.

In this sample, this clonotype turned up a few times. The rearrangement joins TRBV7-2 to TRBJ2-2; unclear D gene. The CDR3 loop spans 16 amino acids. Trimming removed 1 base from V and 7 bases from J, with 16 bases in between. The germline V gene encodes CDR1 SGHTA and CDR2 FQGNSA. Here the CDR3 reads CASSLEISPPGGELFF. DNA of the CDR3: TGTGCCAGCAGCTTAGAAATCTCCCCCCCCGGCGGGGAGCTGTTTTTT.

The chain couples TRBV29-1 to TRBJ2-2; 9 bases fit TRBD1. This CDR3 contains 14 residues. Germline CDR1 is SQVTM and CDR2 is ANQGSEA. With 7 bases clipped from V and 5 bases from J, the junction kept 8 bases outside the gene matches. CDR3 nucleotides: TGCAGCGGAGGGACAGGGACTTCTACCGGGGAGCTGTTTTTT. This translates into CSGGTGTSTGELFF.

This clonotype has just a few counts. The V call is TRBV4-3, the J call TRBJ2-1; perhaps TRBD2 as D (7 bases). CDR3 size: 15 residues. The germline V gene has CDR1 LGHNA and CDR2 YSLEER. The V and J ends lost 4 bases and 1 base respectively, with 11 bases between them. In DNA form, the CDR3 reads TGCGCCAGCAGCCTTAGGGGGGGATCCTACAATGAGCAGTTCTTC. Amino acids: CASSLRGGSYNEQFF.

This clonotype was seen a few times. V and J are TRBV6-2 or TRBV6-3 and TRBJ2-1, with D perhaps TRBD1 or TRBD2 (5 bases each). The V end lost 5 bases, the J end lost 5 bases, and 19 bases lay between the germline ends. Looked up from germline, CDR1 is MNHEY and CDR2 is SVGEGT. This CDR3 is built from 16 residues. CDR3 in amino acids: CASSPLGTEGNNEQFF. CDR3 DNA: TGTGCCAGCAGTCCTTTAGGGACGGAAGGGAACAATGAGCAGTTCTTC.